Presented here are 32 T cell receptor beta chains from one specimen sequenced in a study of T cells in localized non-small cell lung cancer. This table comes from immunoSEQ multiplex PCR, and its TCRdb copy is limited to in-frame clones, with some not included. The sample includes some 80,000 clones, roughly four fifths of them seen just once. Here the sequenced sample was peripheral blood, taken before any cancer treatment. The receptor set was obtained from a man aged 35-75 years with stage I lung adenocarcinoma.

The V call is TRBV9, the J call TRBJ1-1; maybe TRBD1 (5 bases). This CDR3 comprises 18 residues. In germline, CDR1 is SGDLS, CDR2 YYNGEE. Trimming removed 0 bases from V and 1 base from J, with 19 bases in between. The CDR3 nucleotides read TGTGCCAGCAGCGTAGCACAGCGGACATCGGGACCGAACACTGAAGCTTTCTTT. Its translation is CASSVAQRTSGPNTEAFF.

V usage is TRBV7-3 and J usage is TRBJ1-2, with TRBD1 as a possible D gene (5 bases). V lost 0 bases to trimming and J lost 8 bases, with 13 bases between them. The CDR3 totals 14 residues. The germline gives CDR1 SGHTA, CDR2 FQGTGA. DNA of the CDR3: TGTGCCAGCAGCTTAACGCAGGAGGGGCGAGGCTACACCTTC. Protein: CASSLTQEGRGYTF.

This CDR3 is CATSRVFGYEQYF. CDR3 nucleotides: TGTGCCACCAGCAGGGTATTCGGGTACGAGCAGTACTTC. The chain uses TRBV15 and TRBJ2-7, with no clear D. CDR3 length: 13 residues. Germline V gene lookup returns CDR1 LNHNV and CDR2 YYDKDF (reference sequence). The V end was cut by 3 bases, the J end by 4 bases, with 10 bases between.

The chain recombines TRBV18 with TRBJ1-2, with D unclear. The germline V gene has CDR1 KGHSH and CDR2 LQKENI. V dropped 5 bases and J dropped 4 bases, with 11 bases sitting between them. CDR3 size: 13 residues. CDR3 in amino acids: CASSIGQVYGYTF. In nucleotides, the CDR3 is TGTGCCAGCTCAATAGGGCAGGTCTATGGCTACACCTTC.

The gene calls are TRBV5-1 and TRBJ1-1, with TRBD1 as a possible D gene (6 bases). This CDR3 is built from 16 residues. Trimming took off 0 bases at V and 0 bases at J, with 12 bases between the two ends. From germline, CDR1 is SGHRS and CDR2 YFSETQ. CDR3 coding DNA: TGCGCCAGCAGCTTGGAACAACAGGGTATGAACACTGAAGCTTTCTTT. Translation: CASSLEQQGMNTEAFF.

This chain links TRBV2 with TRBJ2-4, with D possibly matching TRBD1 (6 bases). Per the germline V gene, CDR1 is SNHLY and CDR2 is FYNNEI. The V and J ends lost 6 bases and 4 bases respectively, with 16 bases between them. This CDR3 contains 15 residues. CDR3 residues: CASSKSGDRKNIQYF. The DNA of the CDR3 is TGTGCCAGCAGCAAAAGTGGTGACAGGAAAAACATTCAGTACTTC.

The chain has TRBV10-3 and TRBJ1-1; D uncertain. Germline V gene data show CDR1 as ENHRY and CDR2 as SYGVKD. V lost 3 bases, J lost 6 bases, and 17 bases lay in between. The CDR3 has 15 amino acids. The DNA for the CDR3 is TGTGCCATCAGTGATTGGGGAAGCTCATCGGCTGAAGCTTTCTTT. Protein: CAISDWGSSSAEAFF.

A few counts support this clone. The CDR3 spells CASSRREYNEQFF. CDR3 nucleotide sequence: TGTGCCAGCAGCCGGAGGGAGTACAATGAGCAGTTCTTC. The rearrangement joins TRBV5-5 to TRBJ2-1; D may be TRBD2 (6 bases). The germline V gene encodes CDR1 SGHKS and CDR2 YYEKEE (reference sequence). The CDR3 spans 13 residues. The ends were cut back, 4 bases at V and 4 bases at J, with 9 bases in the middle.

The CDR3 region is CASSYRKGVWNEQFF. CDR3 nucleotide sequence: TGTGCCAGCAGTTACCGGAAGGGGGTATGGAATGAGCAGTTCTTC. The rearrangement joins TRBV6-5 to TRBJ2-1; a weak D match, TRBD1 (6 bases). The CDR3 runs 15 residues. CDR1 and CDR2 (germline): MNHEY, SVGAGI. Deletions cut 2 bases from V and 7 bases from J, with 15 bases between.

This chain connects TRBV7-9 to TRBJ1-6; no clear D. Germline V lookup: CDR1 SEHNR, CDR2 FQNEAQ (reference sequence). CDR3 length equals 15 residues. V was shortened by 0 bases and J by 7 bases, with 10 bases between the two germline ends. The CDR3 region is CASSLAGAQNSPLHF. The CDR3 nucleotides read TGTGCCAGCAGCTTAGCCGGCGCCCAAAATTCACCCCTCCACTTT.

The chain employs TRBV5-1 and TRBJ2-7, with TRBD1 identical over 7 bases. The V segment lost 4 bases and the J segment 5 bases; nucleotides outside the gene matches: 9. The CDR3 covers 14 residues. From germline, CDR1 is SGHRS and CDR2 YFSETQ. The CDR3 nucleotides are TGCGCCAGCAGCAAGGGACAGTTAGACCACGAGCAGTACTTC. Translated: CASSKGQLDHEQYF.

This clone was observed a handful of times. The chain employs TRBV27 and TRBJ1-1; D is possibly TRBD1 (5 bases). V was shortened by 4 bases and J by 8 bases, with 14 bases between the two germline ends. The V gene's germline CDR1 is MNHEY and CDR2 SMNVEV (reference sequence). CDR3 length equals 13 residues. CDR3 protein: CASSSVGGLEAFF. CDR3 in DNA: TGTGCCAGCAGTTCAGTCGGGGGGTTAGAAGCTTTCTTT.

This clone showed up just once. The CDR3 loop is CASRFRGWGTDTQYF. The DNA for the CDR3 is TGTGCCAGCAGGTTCCGTGGTTGGGGCACAGATACGCAGTATTTT. The rearrangement links TRBV11-2 to TRBJ2-3; D is unclear. V was cut by 6 bases and J by 1 base, with 14 bases left in between. There are 15 residues in the CDR3. The V gene's germline CDR1 is SGHAT and CDR2 FQNNGV.

The chain is built from TRBV10-3 and TRBJ1-5; D is possibly TRBD1 (6 bases). Germline V gene lookup returns CDR1 ENHRY and CDR2 SYGVKD. CDR3 length: 16 amino acids. Trimming left V 2 bases short and J 4 bases short, with 15 bases between. The DNA for the CDR3 is TGTGCCATCAGTGAGGAGGGAAGGGGACAAAATCAGCCCCAGCATTTT. Protein product: CAISEEGRGQNQPQHF.

The count of this clone is one. V and J are TRBV7-8 and TRBJ1-2; TRBD1 matches at 12 bases. The V gene end was trimmed by 2 bases and the J gene end by 8 bases; junction bases not matched to a gene: 15. Germline V gene data show CDR1 as SGHVS and CDR2 as FQNEAQ. CDR3 length: 18 residues. The CDR3 sequence: CASSLSLEPGQGAQGYTF. CDR3 nucleotides: TGTGCCAGCAGCTTAAGCTTAGAACCGGGACAGGGGGCGCAGGGCTACACCTTC.

The chain uses TRBV19 and TRBJ2-5; 7 bases match TRBD1. The ends lost 1 base at V and 4 bases at J; junction bases unmatched: 9. The CDR3 has 16 residues. Germline CDR1 and CDR2: LNHDA and SQIVND (reference sequence). Here the CDR3 reads CASSIGGRGGIETQYF. CDR3 DNA: TGTGCCAGTAGTATAGGGGGGAGAGGGGGCATAGAGACCCAGTACTTC.

The chain combines TRBV7-3 with TRBJ2-3; possible D gene TRBD2, 6 bases. Germline CDR1 and CDR2: SGHTA and FQGTGA. Trimming removed 5 bases at V and 3 bases at J, with 15 bases between. This CDR3 spans 15 amino acids. The DNA of the CDR3 is TGTGCCAGCAGCCCCTTTGGGGGGAGTACAGATACGCAGTATTTT. As protein: CASSPFGGSTDTQYF.

The chain carries TRBV6-1 and TRBJ2-7; D might be TRBD2 (5 bases). V was pared by 3 bases and J by 3 bases, with 18 bases between. CDR3 length equals 16 residues. Germline V gives CDR1 MNHNS, CDR2 SASEGT. CDR3 protein: CASSDASRRIRYEQYF. CDR3 coding DNA: TGTGCCAGCAGTGATGCTAGTCGGAGGATTCGCTACGAGCAGTACTTC.

The chain couples TRBV6-6 to TRBJ1-5; the D is unclear. Germline assignment: CDR1 MNHNY and CDR2 SVGAGI (reference sequence). The V and J ends lost 2 bases and 2 bases respectively, with 7 bases between them. CDR3 length equals 14 residues. CDR3 coding DNA: TGTGCCAGCAGTTACGATGGGGGCAATCAGCCCCAGCATTTT. This gives the protein CASSYDGGNQPQHF.

In this sample, this clone turned up a few times. The chain carries TRBV27 and TRBJ1-2; 9 nucleotides agree with TRBD1. V was clipped by 6 bases and J by 7 bases; unmatched bases: 3. In germline, CDR1 is MNHEY, CDR2 SMNVEV (reference sequence). The CDR3 runs 12 residues. CDR3 loop: CASSGQGFGYTF. The CDR3 nucleotides read TGTGCCAGCAGCGGACAGGGGTTTGGCTACACCTTC.

This chain connects TRBV11-2 to TRBJ1-5; a weak D match, TRBD1 (5 bases). CDR3 length: 14 amino acids. Germline V CDR1 and CDR2: SGHAT, FQNNGV. V lost 3 bases and J lost 4, with 10 bases in between. The CDR3 is CASSFNRGNQPQHF. As DNA, the CDR3 is TGTGCCAGCAGCTTCAACCGGGGGAATCAGCCCCAGCATTTT.

This clone was counted between two and nine times. CDR3 nucleotide sequence: TGCGCCAGCAGCCAACCCGGGCAAAGGGGTCAGCCCCAGCATTTT. Translation: CASSQPGQRGQPQHF. This chain links TRBV4-1 with TRBJ1-5, with D perhaps TRBD1 (5 bases). Looked up from germline, CDR1 is MGHRA and CDR2 is YSYEKL. The CDR3 length is 15 residues. The V gene lost 2 bases and the J gene lost 6 bases, with 14 bases spanning the gap.

For the CDR3, the DNA is TGTGCCAGCAGCTTGGTGGCGGGAGCCTACGAGCAGTACTTC. Residues: CASSLVAGAYEQYF. This chain links TRBV5-5 with TRBJ2-7, with 7 positions matching TRBD2. The CDR3 extends over 14 amino acids. Germline assignment: CDR1 SGHKS and CDR2 YYEKEE (reference sequence). The trim removed 0 bases at V and 2 bases at J, leaving 2 bases unmatched.

This chain connects TRBV7-6 to TRBJ2-3; D is uncertain. Germline CDR1 and CDR2: SGHVS and FNYEAQ. This CDR3 contains 13 residues. V was shortened by 1 base and J by 6 bases, with 8 bases between the two germline ends. The DNA for the CDR3 is TGTGCCAGCAGCTTAGGGACGTCGGATACGCAGTATTTT. It encodes CASSLGTSDTQYF.

The chain combines TRBV30 with TRBJ2-2; TRBD1 aligns across 7 bases. V lost 5 bases to trimming and J lost 5 bases; unmatched junction nucleotides: 8. The length of the CDR3 is 14 residues. CDR1 and CDR2 (germline): GTSNPN, SVGIG (reference sequence). CDR3 region: CAWRRQGGTGELFF. DNA for the CDR3: TGTGCCTGGCGGAGACAGGGTGGAACCGGGGAGCTGTTTTTT.

This clone was seen more than once but under ten times. The chain has TRBV7-9 and TRBJ1-5, with unresolved D. Looked up from germline, CDR1 is SEHNR and CDR2 is FQNEAQ (reference sequence). The ends were cut back, 4 bases at V and 10 bases at J, with 14 bases in the middle. This CDR3 comprises 13 residues. The CDR3 loop is CASSSEGLGPQHF. DNA for the CDR3: TGTGCCAGCAGCTCAGAAGGGCTAGGCCCCCAGCATTTT.

The chain uses TRBV15 and TRBJ2-1; 12 nucleotides align to TRBD2. Germline CDR1 is LNHNV and CDR2 is YYDKDF (reference sequence). J lost 3 bases, V lost 6 bases, and 6 bases had no gene match. The CDR3 runs 16 residues. The CDR3 is CATSPLAGGNYNEQFF. In nucleotides, the CDR3 is TGTGCCACCAGTCCCCTAGCGGGAGGGAACTACAATGAGCAGTTCTTC. The variable domain in full, with the rest retrieved from reference TRBV15 and TRBJ2-1, is DAMVIQNPRYQVTQFGKPVTLSCSQTLNHNVMYWYQQKSSQAPKLLFHYYDKDFNNEADTPDNFQSRRPNTSFCFLDIRSPGLGDTAMYLCATSPLAGGNYNEQFFGPGTRLTVL.

This clone was observed once. CDR3 amino acids: CASSLSGGSSYNEQFF. The CDR3 DNA follows: TGTGCCAGCAGCTTGAGTGGCGGGAGCTCCTACAATGAGCAGTTCTTC. V and J are TRBV5-5 and TRBJ2-1; TRBD2 aligns across 7 bases. There are 16 residues in the CDR3. Germline CDR1 SGHKS, CDR2 YYEKEE (reference sequence). V trimming: 1 base; J trimming: 0 bases; junction bases outside the gene matches: 4.

Here the CDR3 DNA reads TGTGCCAGCAGTTACGGGGCGGGAGTTCGGGAGCAGTACTTC. Translated: CASSYGAGVREQYF. The rearrangement uses TRBV6-6 and TRBJ2-7; TRBD2 matches at 7 bases. The CDR3 has 14 residues. The V gene end was trimmed by 2 bases and the J gene end by 7 bases; junction bases not matched to a gene: 8. Looked up from germline, CDR1 is MNHNY and CDR2 is SVGAGI (reference sequence).

A single count supports this clone. This chain joins TRBV7-6 and TRBJ1-6; a possible D gene is TRBD1 (5 bases). V lost 2 bases, J lost 11 bases, and 16 bases lay in between. Germline V CDR1 and CDR2: SGHVS, FNYEAQ. The CDR3 loop spans 15 amino acids. The CDR3, as DNA: TGTGCCAGCAGCTTATCCGGGGGGGGATCGGCACCCCTCCACTTT. This codes for CASSLSGGGSAPLHF. Filled out from reference TRBV7-6 and TRBJ1-6, the complete variable domain reads GAGVSQSPRYKVTKRGQDVALRCDPISGHVSLYWYRQALGQGPEFLTYFNYEAQQDKSGLPNDRFSAERPEGSISTLTIQRTEQRDSAMYRCASSLSGGGSAPLHFGNGTRLTVT.

This sequence joins TRBV28 and TRBJ2-1, with TRBD1 identical over 9 bases. Germline CDR1 MDHEN, CDR2 SYDVKM. The CDR3 is 15 amino acids. The V and J ends lost 5 bases and 4 bases, in that order; junction bases with no gene match: 6. CDR3 in amino acids: CASSLRGQGYNEQFF. The CDR3 DNA reads as TGTGCCAGCAGTCTACGGGGACAGGGTTACAATGAGCAGTTCTTC.

The chain combines TRBV29-1 with TRBJ2-1, with 11 bases fitting TRBD1. CDR3 length: 13 residues. CDR1 SQVTM and CDR2 ANQGSEA come from the germline V gene. The CDR3 nucleotides read TGCACCGCGGCCGGGGACAGGGGGGGTGAGCAGTTCTTC. Translated, it gives CTAAGDRGGEQFF.